The sequence of this T cell receptor (beta chain) was determined in a study of shared clonotypes between healthy human individuals. General observations from the study: Donor scarcity curtailed the genetic and exposure-history diversity represented herein.

This clone occurred once. The target antigen is unknown. Original processing methods: ImmunoSEQ gave junction-only sequences without quality scores, so filtering differed. Profiling relied on immunoSEQ multiplex PCR, and the TCRdb table lists in-frame clones only, not all of them. V, J and clone size are taken as reported in that table, and D and trimming were inferred from the DNA itself. The sample yields about 2.2 million clones, just under 95% seen once. It was CD45RO-negative cells, positively selected for CCR7, that made up naive CD8 cells, with terminally differentiated effector memory CD45RA+ cells excluded. CDR1 and CDR2 (germline): SNHLY, FYNNEI. Trimming left V 4 bases short and J 1 base short, with 14 bases between. The length of the CDR3 is 16 residues.

The sample comprised naive CD8+ T cells from PBMCs. The J gene is TRBJ2-1, the V gene TRBV2; no clear D. The source of this sequence is a man aged 18-30 years in good health. Some clones in this sample may be carry-over from other donors' samples. The CDR3 region is CASSAVERPSYNEQFF. The CDR3 nucleotides read TGTGCCAGCAGTGCGGTTGAGCGCCCATCCTACAATGAGCAGTTCTTC.